The clone carrying this TCR beta chain was observed once. The antigen remains unidentified. The sample belongs to a study of metastatic and nonmetastatic thyroid tumors. Background on the study: A comparison of repertoires was made across blood and tumor or nodule tissue from malignant and benign thyroid patients.

Per germline, CDR1 SGHRS and CDR2 YFSETQ. The V gene end was trimmed by 7 bases and the J gene end by 8 bases; junction bases not matched to a gene: 8. The CDR3 consists of 14 residues. Thyroid surgery was preceded by no treatment in any patient. Original handling: Across clinicopathological groups, CDR3 differences served as the basis for building a distant-metastasis classifier for papillary thyroid cancer. TCRdb ran MiXCR on the PCR reads. The V and J calls were determined by TCRdb, not by the authors. The table includes about 11,000 clones, about 12% detected once. Study-level results: Benign nodules were reported to have significantly lower TCR beta diversity than malignant thyroid tumors, in blood and tumor.

This sequence joins TRBV5-1 and TRBJ2-1, with TRBD2 matching over 11 bases. The receptor was isolated from a female donor with papillary thyroid cancer or a benign thyroid nodule (not recorded which). Some clones in this sample may be carry-over from other donors' samples. Sequencing input: blood. The DNA for the CDR3 is TGCGCCAGCGGTAGCGGGAGGGGTTTTGATGAGCAGTTCTTC. As protein: CASGSGRGFDEQFF.